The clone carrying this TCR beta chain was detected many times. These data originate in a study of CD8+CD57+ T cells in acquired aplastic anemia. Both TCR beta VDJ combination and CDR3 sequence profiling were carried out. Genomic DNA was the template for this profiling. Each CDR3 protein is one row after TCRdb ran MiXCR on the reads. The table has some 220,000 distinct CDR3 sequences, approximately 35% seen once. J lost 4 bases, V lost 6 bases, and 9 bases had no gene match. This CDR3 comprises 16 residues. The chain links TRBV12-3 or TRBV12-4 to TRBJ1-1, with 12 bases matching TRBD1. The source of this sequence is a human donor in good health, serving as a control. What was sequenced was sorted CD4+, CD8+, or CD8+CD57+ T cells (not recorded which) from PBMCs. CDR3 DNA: TGTGCCAGCAGACCCGGGACAGGGGGCGCCGCCACTGAAGCTTTCTTT. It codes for CASRPGTGGAATEAFF.